This entry lists 13 T cell receptor beta chains sequenced from one sample in a study of blood T cell repertoires in COVID-19. Sequenced by immunoSEQ multiplex PCR; TCRdb stores in-frame clones only, minus some. The table includes about 69,000 clones, roughly four fifths detected once. Source material: peripheral blood. These receptors all stem from an elderly woman with acute or convalescent COVID-19.

This clone was recorded a few times. This chain uses TRBV5-4 with TRBJ2-7; D is perhaps TRBD1 (5 bases). Trimming took off 1 base at V and 0 bases at J, with 8 bases between the two ends. This CDR3 comprises 14 residues. Germline V gene sequence: CDR1 SGHNT, CDR2 YYREEE (reference sequence). The CDR3 nucleotides are TGTGCCAGCAGCTTGAAGCAGGGCTCCTACGAGCAGTACTTC. It is translated as CASSLKQGSYEQYF.

The J gene is TRBJ1-2, the V gene TRBV5-1; a possible D gene is TRBD1 (5 bases). Germline V gene data show CDR1 as SGHRS and CDR2 as YFSETQ. This CDR3 is 14 amino acids long. Trimming shortened V by 3 bases and J by 3 bases, and 12 bases separated the two germline ends. The CDR3 spells CASSSSGGDYGYTF. CDR3 coding DNA: TGCGCCAGCAGCTCTTCCGGGGGAGACTATGGCTACACCTTC. Complete variable domain (other parts from reference TRBV5-1 and TRBJ1-2): KAGVTQTPRYLIKTRGQQVTLSCSPISGHRSVSWYQQTPGQGLQFLFEYFSETQRNKGNFPGRFSGRQFSNSRSEMNVSTLELGDSALYLCASSSSGGDYGYTFGSGTRLTVV.

The J gene is TRBJ2-2, the V gene TRBV18, with 7 bases fitting TRBD1. V lost 3 bases and J lost 0; bases outside the gene matches: 4. The CDR3 is 16 amino acids. Germline CDR1 KGHSH, CDR2 LQKENI. In DNA form, the CDR3 reads TGTGCCAGCTCACCTTCGGGACAGCCGAACACCGGGGAGCTGTTTTTT. Protein sequence: CASSPSGQPNTGELFF.

The chain uses TRBV24-1 and TRBJ2-5; perhaps TRBD1 as D (6 bases). This CDR3 has 13 residues. Germline values: CDR1 KGHDR, CDR2 SFDVKD. The V end lost 7 bases, the J end lost 3 bases, and 11 bases lay between the germline ends. DNA for the CDR3: TGTGCCACCAGGTCCGCAGGGGAAGAGACCCAGTACTTC. Translating it yields CATRSAGEETQYF.

This clone was observed a few times. The chain employs TRBV5-6 and TRBJ1-2; 9 bases align to TRBD1. This CDR3 has 17 residues. Trimming at V came to 4 bases and at J to 2 bases, leaving 12 bases not matched to a gene. Looked up from germline, CDR1 is SGHDT and CDR2 is YYEEEE. The CDR3 sequence is CASSSLTGTGRNYGYTF. The CDR3 DNA reads TGTGCCAGCAGCAGCCTCACCGGGACAGGGAGGAACTATGGCTACACCTTC.

J is TRBJ2-1 and V is TRBV5-6; 10 bases match TRBD2. J was trimmed by 12 bases and V by 0 bases; bases with no gene match: 9. From germline, CDR1 is SGHDT and CDR2 YYEEEE. The CDR3 spans 15 residues. The CDR3: CASSLDGLAALGQFF. CDR3 coding DNA: TGTGCCAGCAGCTTGGACGGACTAGCGGCACTTGGGCAGTTCTTC. Combining the CDR3 with reference TRBV5-6 and TRBJ2-1 gives the whole variable domain DAGVTQSPTHLIKTRGQQVTLRCSPKSGHDTVSWYQQALGQGPQFIFQYYEEEERQRGNFPDRFSGHQFPNYSSELNVNALLLGDSALYLCASSLDGLAALGQFFGPGTRLTVL.

This clone occurred a few times. Within the sample, other DNA sequences also encode this same CDR3. The V and J genes are TRBV18 and TRBJ1-1; D not resolved. This CDR3 contains 15 residues. CDR1 is KGHSH and CDR2 is LQKENI in the germline V gene. V was cut by 3 bases and J by 1 base, with 12 bases left in between. The CDR3 DNA is TGTGCCAGCTCACCGAGACCTCGACAGAACACTGAAGCTTTCTTT. This gives the protein CASSPRPRQNTEAFF.

This chain links TRBV7-2 with TRBJ2-4; 7 nucleotides align to TRBD1. Per the germline V gene, CDR1 is SGHTA and CDR2 is FQGNSA. This CDR3 contains 16 residues. J was trimmed by 2 bases and V by 1 base; bases with no gene match: 5. The CDR3 here is CASSLVPQGTKNIQYF. The DNA for the CDR3 is TGTGCCAGCAGCTTAGTACCACAGGGGACCAAAAACATTCAGTACTTC.

V gene TRBV14 combines with J gene TRBJ2-3; TRBD2 aligns across 10 bases. Losses at the gene ends were 1 base for V and 1 base for J; bases not matched to a gene: 8. This CDR3 comprises 18 residues. Per germline, CDR1 SGHDN and CDR2 FVKESK. CDR3 amino acids: CASSQVKGLAGGTDTQYF. CDR3 sequence (DNA): TGTGCCAGCAGCCAAGTAAAGGGCCTAGCGGGGGGCACAGATACGCAGTATTTT.

This clone was detected once. The rearrangement uses TRBV7-9 and TRBJ2-3; TRBD2 aligns across 8 bases. V gave up 4 bases and J gave up 2 bases; unmatched junction bases: 8. Germline V gene sequence: CDR1 SEHNR, CDR2 FQNEAQ (reference sequence). The CDR3 runs 16 residues. CDR3 nucleotide sequence: TGTGCCAGCAGCTCCGTTAGCGGGGAGAACACAGATACGCAGTATTTT. Its protein is CASSSVSGENTDTQYF.

This clone appeared a few times. V and J are TRBV30 and TRBJ1-3; D gene ambiguous. The V and J ends lost 5 bases and 2 bases respectively, with 16 bases between them. Per germline, CDR1 GTSNPN and CDR2 SVGIG (reference sequence). The CDR3 spans 15 residues. CDR3 bases: TGTGCCTGGGAGATGGCGGGGTATGCTGGAAACACCATATATTTT. Protein product: CAWEMAGYAGNTIYF.

The chain recombines TRBV5-8 with TRBJ2-7; 7 positions match TRBD1. Trimming took 5 bases from V and 4 from J; bases not matched to a gene: 6. The germline V gene has CDR1 SGHTS and CDR2 YDEGEE. CDR3 length: 13 residues. The CDR3 sequence is CASRRQGVYEQYF. DNA for the CDR3: TGTGCCAGCAGGCGACAGGGTGTGTACGAGCAGTACTTC.

DNA for the CDR3: TGTGCCAGCAGCACAGGGGGCTACGAGCAGTACTTC. As protein: CASSTGGYEQYF. V and J are TRBV28 and TRBJ2-7; 8 bases align to TRBD1. The CDR3 length is 12 residues. Losses at the gene ends were 6 bases for V and 3 bases for J; bases not matched to a gene: 1. The germline CDR1 and CDR2 sequences are MDHEN and SYDVKM.